This T cell receptor beta chain was recorded in a study of cytomegalovirus exposure and HLA in healthy donors. General study results and limits: Cytomegalovirus-associated TCR beta chains were listed, numbering 164.

Regarding this clone: Its specificity is unknown.

The CDR3 runs to 20 residues. Per germline, CDR1 SGHAT and CDR2 FQNNGV. The V end lost 0 bases, the J end lost 1 base, and 24 bases lay between the germline ends. TCRdb's copy holds only in-frame clones and misses some; the assay was immunoSEQ multiplex PCR. Found here are around 60,000 clones, 90% to 96% of them singletons; the top ten hold 0.9% to 1.5%. Specimen: PBMCs. The J gene is TRBJ1-1, the V gene TRBV11-2; D perhaps matches TRBD1 (5 bases). This TCR came from a woman aged 18-29 years in good health and CMV-seronegative. The CDR3 loop is CASSLDSPATGPLGNTEAFF. The DNA of the CDR3 is TGTGCCAGCAGCTTAGACTCCCCCGCCACAGGTCCTCTTGGGAACACTGAAGCTTTCTTT.